This T cell receptor (beta chain) comes out of a study of shared clonotypes between healthy human individuals. About the research overall: Donors had three CD4 naive, three CD4 memory, two CD8 naive and one CD8 memory plate apiece.

CDR1 is GTSNPN and CDR2 is SVGIG in the germline V gene (reference sequence). CDR3 length: 14 amino acids. V lost 8 bases and J lost 0; bases outside the gene matches: 4. A remark on this clone: Its antigen is not identified.

The naive CD8 subset, CD45RO-negative cells positively selected for CCR7, excluded terminally differentiated effector memory CD45RA+ cells. Genomic DNA of each subset was evenly split across several immunoSEQ plates. Method: immunoSEQ multiplex PCR; TCRdb's copy keeps in-frame clones and lacks some. This sample has about 2.1 million clones, with about 93% found just once. Study-wide findings and caveats: Generally, naive subsets (rather than memory subsets) showed larger estimated richness.

The sequence derives from a young man in good health. Some clones in this sample may be carry-over from other donors' samples. The sample was naive CD8+ T cells from PBMCs. The chain links TRBV30 to TRBJ2-3; 11 nucleotides line up with TRBD2. The chain's CDR3 is CASSGRVSTDTQYF. The CDR3 nucleotides are TGTGCCAGTAGCGGGAGGGTTAGCACAGATACGCAGTATTTT.